This T cell receptor (beta chain) was observed in a study of control samples from healthy donors and cancer patients. The CDR3 contains 14 residues. Germline V gene lookup returns CDR1 SEHNR and CDR2 FQNEAQ (reference sequence). Trimming cost V 7 bases and J 8 bases, with 17 bases left between them. This table comes from immunoSEQ multiplex PCR, and its TCRdb copy is limited to in-frame clones, with some not included. The sample includes tens of thousands of clones, roughly 80% of them seen just once. This chain links TRBV7-9 with TRBJ1-4; no clear D gene. The TCR comes from a man between 65 and 85 years old with lung cancer. The sample comprised PBMCs. CDR3 nucleotide sequence: TGTGCCAGCAAACGGGCGACGGTGGGCGAAAAACTGTTTTTT. Translation gives CASKRATVGEKLFF.